A selection of T cell receptor beta chains follows, all from one sample in a study of beta chain features in type 1 diabetes. Assay: immunoSEQ multiplex PCR; the TCRdb copy retains only in-frame clones and omits some. Of hundreds of thousands of clones listed, 13% to 15% are singletons. Specimen: central memory CD4+ T cells from blood. Receptors originate from a man aged 25 to 45 in good health. Each CDR3 is given with its conserved first and last residue. Fields, in order: V gene, clone size, D gene, J gene, CDR3 DNA, CDR3 protein. A D gene is named only where the DNA matches it firmly. Size tells how often a clone was seen (once, few, many) or the class of an expanded clone, and some rows leave it out.

>TRBV29-1|many|-|TRBJ1-1
TGCAGCGTTGAAGTGGGACACGTGAACACTGAAGCTTTCTTT
CSVEVGHVNTEAFF
>TRBV7-2|few|TRBD1|TRBJ1-6
TGTGCCAGCAGCGGACAGGGATTTTATAATTCACCCCTCCACTTT
CASSGQGFYNSPLHF
>TRBV5-1|few|-|TRBJ1-5
TGCGCCAGCAGCTTTGATAGCAATCAGCCCCAGCATTTT
CASSFDSNQPQHF
>TRBV6-1|few|-|TRBJ1-3
TGTGCCAGCAGTGATTTGCGTGCATGGGGCTCTGGAAACACCATATATTTT
CASSDLRAWGSGNTIYF
>TRBV6-6|few|TRBD1|TRBJ1-4
TGTGCCTCCACCGGGACAGAGAATGAAAAACTGTTTTTT
CASTGTENEKLFF
>TRBV7-9|many|-|TRBJ2-2
TGTGCCAGCCAAGCCGGGGAGCTGTTTTTT
CASQAGELFF
>TRBV5-1|-|-|TRBJ2-7
TGCGCCAGCAGCTTGGCTACTAGCCACAGCGTTTCGCACTTC
CASSLATSHSVSHF
>TRBV2|few|-|TRBJ1-2
TGTGCCAGCAGTGTGTCTTTAGGGAACTATGGCTACACCTTC
CASSVSLGNYGYTF
>TRBV7-9|few|-|TRBJ2-7
TGTGCCAGCAGCTTAGAACACGAGCAGTACTTC
CASSLEHEQYF
>TRBV19|many|-|TRBJ2-7
TGTGCCAGTAGTATGGGGGGAAGTGGCTACGAGCAGTACTTC
CASSMGGSGYEQYF
>TRBV6-6|few|-|TRBJ1-5
TGTGCCAGCAGCCCTGACAGTGGTTTTAGCAATCAGCCCCAGCATTTT
CASSPDSGFSNQPQHF
>TRBV7-2|-|-|TRBJ2-1
TGTGCCAGCAGCTCAACCGGGACATCTTACAATGAGCAGTTCTTC
CASSSTGTSYNEQFF
>TRBV10-3|many|-|TRBJ1-3
TGTGCCATCAGTACAGGAGGATCTGGAAACACCATATATTTT
CAISTGGSGNTIYF
>TRBV5-4|few|TRBD1|TRBJ1-1
TGTGCCAGCAGCCCAGGGACAGGGGGGAACACTGAAGCTTTCTTT
CASSPGTGGNTEAFF
>TRBV2|-|-|TRBJ1-5
TGTGCCAGCAGTGAGGGTTCTGCTCAGCCCCAGCATTTT
CASSEGSAQPQHF
>TRBV30|-|TRBD2|TRBJ2-1
TGTGCCTGGAGTGCAGGGACTAGCGGGAGGTGGGATGAGCAGTTCTTC
CAWSAGTSGRWDEQFF
>TRBV10-3|-|-|TRBJ1-3
TGTGCCATCAGTGGGCCTGCCTCTGGAAACACCATATATTTT
CAISGPASGNTIYF
>TRBV6-5|few|-|TRBJ1-4
TGTGCCAGCAGTTACTCCCCGGGCGGGGGAGAAAAACTGTTTTTT
CASSYSPGGGEKLFF
>TRBV10-3|few|TRBD2|TRBJ2-1
TGTGCCAGCAGGTCCTCCGGGACTAGCGTGCATGAGCAGTTCTTC
CASRSSGTSVHEQFF
>TRBV9|-|-|TRBJ2-3
TGTGCCAGCAGCGTAGACCCTAGCCCAGATACGCAGTATTTT
CASSVDPSPDTQYF
>TRBV6-1|few|-|TRBJ1-4
TGTGCCAGCAGTGCTAGGGGACGGGGAGAAAAACTGTTTTTT
CASSARGRGEKLFF
>TRBV7-3|few|-|TRBJ2-1
TGTGCCAGCAGCTTAGGCGGAGGACCGCAGTTCTTC
CASSLGGGPQFF
>TRBV7-2|few|-|TRBJ2-7
TGTGCCAGCAGCTTAGTGTCCGAGCAGTACTTC
CASSLVSEQYF
>TRBV7-2|-|-|TRBJ1-5
TGTGCCAGCAGCTTAAGTATTGATCAGCCCCAGCATTTT
CASSLSIDQPQHF
>TRBV7-3|-|-|TRBJ1-1
TGTGCCAGCGTCATAAACAGGGTACACACTGAAGCTTTCTTT
CASVINRVHTEAFF
>TRBV7-8|-|-|TRBJ1-5
TGTGCCAGCAGCTTAGTTTCTGGGCCTAGAGGAACCCAGCATTTT
CASSLVSGPRGTQHF
>TRBV5-6|few|TRBD1|TRBJ2-1
TGTGCCAGCAGCGGGGGACAGTCCTCCTTCTACAATGAGCAGTTCTTC
CASSGGQSSFYNEQFF
>TRBV18|few|TRBD1|TRBJ1-2
TGTGCCAGCTCACCTGAGACAGGGACTTATGGCTACACCTTC
CASSPETGTYGYTF
>TRBV7-2|few|TRBD1|TRBJ1-4
TGTGCCAGCAGCTCAGGGGGCCTCACTAATGAAAAACTGTTTTTT
CASSSGGLTNEKLFF
>TRBV6-1|-|-|TRBJ2-7
TGTGCCAGCATCACCCCGGGACTGACCTACGAGCAGTACTTC
CASITPGLTYEQYF
>TRBV5-4|-|-|TRBJ1-2
TGCGCCAGCAGCCAAGTGGATACAGGCCGTGGAGGCTACACCTTC
CASSQVDTGRGGYTF